Detailed here is one T cell receptor (beta chain). This sample stems from a study of cytomegalovirus exposure and HLA in healthy donors. On the study more broadly: Earlier results showed 90 million to 120 million unique TCR beta sequences derived from some 180 million T cells.

Germline values: CDR1 LNHDA, CDR2 SQIVND (reference sequence). The CDR3 length is 15 residues. The junction had 8 bases not matched to a gene; V was cut back by 6 bases and J by 4 bases. Vbeta (60) and Jbeta (13) primers were used in the PCR. Sequenced by immunoSEQ multiplex PCR; TCRdb stores in-frame clones only, minus some. This table lists around 74,000 clones. This receptor was obtained from a man between 50 and 59 years old in good health and CMV-seropositive. The J gene is TRBJ2-5, the V gene TRBV19; 10 bases fit TRBD2. Sequencing was carried out using PBMCs. The CDR3 protein is CASRTTSGVIETQYF. CDR3 DNA sequence: TGTGCCAGTAGAACTACTAGCGGGGTTATAGAGACCCAGTACTTC.